The present entry profiles one TCR beta chain with its context. Its antigen is still unknown. The sample holds no much larger clone one base away, and base qualities are not on file. TCRbeta CDR3 regions were amplified from genomic DNA by means of the immunoSEQ Assay, a bias-controlled multiplex PCR. The authors' analysis ran thus. The number of nucleated cells in each sample was estimated from the amplification of reference gene primers within the assay. Sequence reads were collapsed and filtered to measure the absolute abundance of every unique TCRbeta CDR3 rearrangement. For each sample, productive Simpson clonality was calculated as the square root of Simpson's diversity index across productive rearrangements. Imported from immuneACCESS, the table was reduced by TCRdb to in-frame sequences with V and J called. These copies leave out some clones; in studies compared against another copy, an unresolved V gene accounts for under half, and the cause of the remainder is not known. The V and J calls and clone size were taken over from that table, and D and trimming were inferred from the DNA. The sample profile shows just over 65,000 clones; about nine tenths of them were found once. The top ten hold less than 1.5% of the sample.

The sample belongs to a study of blood T cell repertoires in COVID-19 (dated by TCRdb to 2020 to 2022). As for the study more broadly: Samples covering the acute and convalescent phases of COVID-19 were provided by collaborators in the United States, Italy and Spain. Where available, HLA class I and class II types were obtained from metadata supplied by the sample provider rather than from assay-based typing. Samples were obtained from the ongoing ImmuneRACE study (first 160 participants) and from over 1,000 subjects provided by 6 global collaborators. The repertoires were released in a freely available public database meant as a resource for research on the immune response to SARS-CoV-2. The material from the prospective study consisted of cDNA or gDNA derived from T cells, B-cell-depleted T cells, or PBMCs. The dataset comprised deeply sampled blood TCRbeta repertoires from subjects exposed to, actively infected with, or recovered from COVID-19. The sample metadata nearly always contained a de-identified subject ID, COVID-19 status, age in years and sex. General findings and caveats noted by the study authors: The quantity of clinical and demographic metadata differed by source and by participant and was supplied without curation.

Whole blood was collected in K2EDTA tubes by collaborating institutions according to the institutions' own protocols. Collaborator samples were shipped for TCRbeta analysis as frozen whole blood, isolated PBMCs, or DNA extracted from either sample type. Via the germline V gene (reference sequence), CDR1 is LGHDT and CDR2 YNNKEL. The CDR3 covers 14 residues, taking in both the cysteine and the phenylalanine. Just CDR3 DNA is preserved here, 42 bases in frame from base 1. V is cut by 1 base and J by 4 bases, and the space between the germline ends is 10 bases. The source of this sequence is a man aged 55 to 70 with acute or convalescent COVID-19. Sequencing was carried out using peripheral blood. This receptor chain uses TRBV3-1 (or the pseudogene TRBV3-2) and TRBJ1-2, and the D gene may be TRBD1, 5 bases matching. The CDR3 region reads CASSQVAGLYGYTF. DNA sequence: TGTGCCAGCAGCCAAGTTGCGGGACTCTATGGCTACACCTTC.